Sequencing of this T cell receptor (beta chain) was carried out in a study of control samples from healthy donors and cancer patients. The data were produced by immunoSEQ multiplex PCR, yet TCRdb's version contains in-frame clones alone and is incomplete. The table lists about 140,000 clones, 90% to 95% of them singletons. The V and J ends lost 2 bases and 3 bases, in that order; junction bases with no gene match: 6. This CDR3 region has 16 residues. From germline, CDR1 is MNHEY and CDR2 SVGAGI. The specimen sequenced was blood. The rearrangement uses TRBV6-5 and TRBJ1-2; 10 positions match TRBD1. This clonotype was sampled from a man between 40 and 49 years old in good health. The CDR3 nucleotides read TGTGCCAGCAGTTACCGTAGGACAGGGGGAGACTATGGCTACACCTTC. It encodes CASSYRRTGGDYGYTF.